The source of this T cell receptor (beta chain) is a study of Graves' ophthalmopathy and Graves' hyperthyroidism. In germline, CDR1 is SGHRS, CDR2 YFSETQ. Trimming left V 2 bases short and J 0 bases short, with 11 bases between. The CDR3 has 15 amino acids. Amplified material comprised TCR beta CDR3 regions derived from RNA transcripts. RT-PCR was first run with HTBI primers, then multiplex PCR in a second round. TCRdb ran MiXCR on the multiplex PCR reads and lists one entry per CDR3 protein. Of hundreds of thousands of distinct CDR3 sequences in the sample, 20% to 25% were seen once. The sample consisted of peripheral blood. This receptor was taken from a woman aged 18 to 35 with stable Graves' hyperthyroidism. The chain uses TRBV5-1 and TRBJ1-1; D is unresolved. The chain's CDR3 is CASSFDRSLNTEAFF. Here the CDR3 DNA reads TGCGCCAGCAGCTTCGATCGGAGCTTGAACACTGAAGCTTTCTTT.